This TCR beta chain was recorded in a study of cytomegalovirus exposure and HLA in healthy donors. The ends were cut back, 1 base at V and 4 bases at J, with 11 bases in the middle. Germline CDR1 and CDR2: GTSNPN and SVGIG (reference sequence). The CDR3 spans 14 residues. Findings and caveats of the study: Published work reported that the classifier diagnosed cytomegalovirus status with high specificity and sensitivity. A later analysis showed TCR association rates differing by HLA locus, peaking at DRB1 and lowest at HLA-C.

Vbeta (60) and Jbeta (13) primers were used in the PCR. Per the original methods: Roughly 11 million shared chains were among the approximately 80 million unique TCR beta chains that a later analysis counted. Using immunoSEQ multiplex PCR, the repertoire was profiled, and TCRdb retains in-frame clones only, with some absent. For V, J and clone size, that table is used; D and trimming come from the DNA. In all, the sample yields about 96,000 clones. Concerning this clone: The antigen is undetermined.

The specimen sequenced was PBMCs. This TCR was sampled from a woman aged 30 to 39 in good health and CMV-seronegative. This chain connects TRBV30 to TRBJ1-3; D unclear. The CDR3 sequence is CAWSGTESGNTIYF. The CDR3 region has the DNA TGTGCCTGGAGTGGCACTGAATCGGGAAACACCATATATTTT.